The 16 T cell receptor beta chains in this list originate from one sample, sequenced in a study of cytomegalovirus exposure and HLA in healthy donors. Both 60 Vbeta primers and 13 Jbeta primers went into the PCR. This table comes from immunoSEQ multiplex PCR, and its TCRdb copy is limited to in-frame clones, with some not included. The sample has about 230,000 clones; over 75% are singletons. Sequenced input: PBMCs. Source of these receptors: a human donor in good health.

This rearrangement joins TRBV4-3 to TRBJ2-7; 10 positions match TRBD2. The CDR3 length is 15 residues. The V segment lost 4 bases and the J segment 7 bases; nucleotides outside the gene matches: 10. Germline V gene sequence: CDR1 LGHNA, CDR2 YSLEER. The CDR3 sequence is CASSLRLAGPSEQYF. For the CDR3, the DNA is TGCGCCAGCAGCCTTCGACTAGCGGGCCCTTCGGAGCAGTACTTC.

V gene TRBV4-1 combines with J gene TRBJ2-1, with 8 bases fitting TRBD2. This CDR3 region has 16 residues. Germline loops: CDR1 MGHRA, CDR2 YSYEKL. Germline trimming cut 1 base from V and 3 bases from J; bases unmatched to any gene: 5. The CDR3 sequence is CASSQVLLAVYNEQFF. The CDR3 DNA sequence: TGCGCCAGCAGCCAAGTATTACTAGCGGTCTACAATGAGCAGTTCTTC.

V gene TRBV9 combines with J gene TRBJ2-1; D ambiguous. Trimming pared 3 bases from V and 7 bases from J, leaving 11 bases between. Germline V gene sequence: CDR1 SGDLS, CDR2 YYNGEE. The length of the CDR3 is 13 residues. The CDR3 is CASSARVGNEQFF. The DNA of the CDR3 is TGTGCCAGCAGCGCCCGGGTTGGGAATGAGCAGTTCTTC.

The chain is built from TRBV9 and TRBJ2-7; a weak D match, TRBD1 (5 bases). Germline-derived CDR1 and CDR2 are SGDLS and YYNGEE. The CDR3 runs to 17 residues. V lost 0 bases, J lost 6 bases, and 22 bases lay in between. CDR3 in amino acids: CASSVGQGPPLLPEQYF. The CDR3 DNA follows: TGTGCCAGCAGCGTAGGGCAGGGTCCTCCACTACTTCCCGAGCAGTACTTC.

The gene calls are TRBV2 and TRBJ2-1, with 11 bases lining up with TRBD2. The CDR3 contains 15 residues. V shed 4 bases and J 9 bases; nucleotides not matched to a gene: 8. Germline CDR1 and CDR2: SNHLY and FYNNEI. This chain's CDR3 is CASSVRLAGGSEQFF. The CDR3 DNA follows: TGTGCCAGCAGTGTTAGGCTAGCGGGAGGAAGTGAGCAGTTCTTC. Based on the CDR3 plus reference TRBV2 and TRBJ2-1, the full variable domain is EPEVTQTPSHQVTQMGQEVILRCVPISNHLYFYWYRQILGQKVEFLVSFYNNEISEKSEIFDDQFSVERPDGSNFTLKIRSTKLEDSAMYFCASSVRLAGGSEQFFGPGTRLTVL.

CDR3 nucleotide sequence: TGTGCCAGCAGTTACGGGAGCGGGAGTTCCTACAATGAGCAGTTCTTC. This encodes CASSYGSGSSYNEQFF. This chain joins TRBV6-5 and TRBJ2-1; 8 bases match TRBD2. The V gene end was trimmed by 2 bases and the J gene end by 1 base; junction bases not matched to a gene: 4. Germline V gene data show CDR1 as MNHEY and CDR2 as SVGAGI. CDR3 length: 16 amino acids.

The V and J genes are TRBV19 and TRBJ2-1, with D perhaps TRBD2 (5 bases). CDR1 and CDR2 (germline): LNHDA, SQIVND (reference sequence). This CDR3 region has 15 residues. V lost 2 bases and J lost 0, with 8 bases in between. CDR3 sequence (DNA): TGTGCCAGTAGTATAATCGGGAACTCCTACAATGAGCAGTTCTTC. Its translation: CASSIIGNSYNEQFF. Filled out from reference TRBV19 and TRBJ2-1, the complete variable domain reads DGGITQSPKYLFRKEGQNVTLSCEQNLNHDAMYWYRQDPGQGLRLIYYSQIVNDFQKGDIAEGYSVSREKKESFPLTVTSAQKNPTAFYLCASSIIGNSYNEQFFGPGTRLTVL.

The chain employs TRBV10-3 and TRBJ1-1; 11 nucleotides match TRBD1. The CDR3 consists of 15 residues. Germline V gene sequence: CDR1 ENHRY, CDR2 SYGVKD. With 8 bases clipped from V and 4 bases from J, the junction kept 9 bases outside the gene matches. The CDR3 spells CAIGGTGGYGTEAFF. DNA for the CDR3: TGTGCCATCGGTGGGACAGGGGGTTACGGCACTGAAGCTTTCTTT.

The chain couples TRBV29-1 to TRBJ1-4; TRBD1 matches 8 bases. V trimming: 6 bases; J trimming: 7 bases; junction bases outside the gene matches: 4. CDR1 and CDR2 from the germline V gene are SQVTM and ANQGSEA. This CDR3 comprises 12 residues. The CDR3: CSVKDRGEKLFF. The CDR3 nucleotides read TGCAGCGTAAAAGACAGGGGTGAAAAACTGTTTTTT.

This clone came up a few times. V and J are TRBV4-1 and TRBJ2-1; TRBD1 might be the D (5 bases). Germline assignment: CDR1 MGHRA and CDR2 YSYEKL. There are 16 residues in the CDR3. The V gene lost 4 bases and the J gene lost 7 bases, with 20 bases spanning the gap. In DNA, the CDR3 is TGCGCCAGCAGCCGATTACAGGCCGTCCTGTGGAATGAGCAGTTCTTC. Translated: CASSRLQAVLWNEQFF.

The chain uses TRBV6-1 and TRBJ1-1, with 8 bases aligning to TRBD1. Looked up from germline, CDR1 is MNHNS and CDR2 is SASEGT. The CDR3 contains 15 residues. Germline trimming cut 6 bases from V and 4 bases from J; bases unmatched to any gene: 10. The CDR3 coding sequence is TGTGCCAGCAGGCCAGGGGGCGTGCGGGGCACTGAAGCTTTCTTT. Translating gives CASRPGGVRGTEAFF.

The J gene is TRBJ2-5, the V gene TRBV4-1, with D possibly TRBD1 on 6 matching bases. Trimming pared 2 bases from V and 12 bases from J, leaving 22 bases between. From germline, CDR1 is MGHRA and CDR2 YSYEKL. The CDR3 is 15 residues long. CDR3 sequence reads: CASSQPTLGSRGKYF. As DNA, the CDR3 is TGCGCCAGCAGCCAACCGACACTCGGTTCGAGGGGGAAGTACTTC.

CDR3 DNA sequence: TGTGCCAGCAGCTTTGTACCCCGGGACAAGTCGTACTTC. It is translated as CASSFVPRDKSYF. The rearrangement uses TRBV7-2 and TRBJ2-7; D may be TRBD1 (6 bases). This CDR3 spans 13 amino acids. V lost 3 bases to trimming and J lost 12 bases, with 18 bases between them. The germline CDR1 and CDR2 sequences are SGHTA and FQGNSA.

The rearrangement links TRBV7-8 to TRBJ2-5; the D gene is possibly TRBD2 (6 bases). Germline V gene sequence: CDR1 SGHVS, CDR2 FQNEAQ. The CDR3 contains 16 residues. Between the trimmed V and J ends, which lost 6 bases and 1 base, there was a span of 18 bases. In DNA, the CDR3 is TGTGCCAGCAGTCTAAGTACTAGCATGGTCCAAGAGACCCAGTACTTC. Translation: CASSLSTSMVQETQYF. The full variable domain, its missing parts supplied by reference TRBV7-8 and TRBJ2-5, is GAGVSQSPRYKVAKRGQDVALRCDPISGHVSLFWYQQALGQGPEFLTYFQNEAQLDKSGLPSDRFFAERPEGSVSTLKIQRTQQEDSAVYLCASSLSTSMVQETQYFGPGTRLLVL.

The chain combines TRBV6-5 with TRBJ2-7, with a tentative D call TRBD1 (5 bases). The V end was cut by 7 bases, the J end by 4 bases, with 17 bases between. CDR3 size: 14 residues. Germline V gives CDR1 MNHEY, CDR2 SVGAGI. The CDR3 sequence: CASTGRQGRYEQYF. CDR3 in DNA: TGTGCCAGCACCGGTCGGCAGGGTAGGTACGAGCAGTACTTC.

The chain couples TRBV7-2 to TRBJ1-2, with 8 bases identical to TRBD1. V shed 0 bases, J shed 6 bases, and the junction held 12 bases outside the gene matches. The CDR3 contains 17 residues. Germline CDR1 and CDR2: SGHTA and FQGNSA. CDR3 in amino acids: CASSLASLWTGINGYTF. DNA for the CDR3: TGTGCCAGCAGCTTAGCGAGTTTATGGACAGGGATCAATGGCTACACCTTC.